The 10 T cell receptor beta chains listed next were all sequenced from one sample in a study of read filtering for tumor transcriptome and immune sequencing. Molecular barcoded adaptors covering alpha/delta and beta/gamma chains were used on approximately 400 ng RNA. TCRdb redid the calling of the reads with MiXCR, one entry per CDR3 protein. Among tens of thousands of distinct CDR3 sequences listed, around a fifth were seen once. The sample taken for sequencing was a population of CD138-negative cells sorted from bone marrow. All receptors derive from a donor aged 40 or over with multiple myeloma.

This clonotype occurred many times. CDR3 sequence (DNA): TGTGCCAGCAGCTTATCACCAGGACAATTGGGTGAAAAACTGTTTTTT. It yields the protein CASSLSPGQLGEKLFF. This chain joins TRBV7-8 and TRBJ1-4; D perhaps matches TRBD1 (5 bases). The germline V gene has CDR1 SGHVS and CDR2 FQNEAQ. V was cut by 2 bases and J by 7 bases, with 17 bases left in between. This CDR3 comprises 16 residues.

This clonotype appeared a few times. A much more abundant neighbour one base away suggests this may be a read error. This chain uses TRBV28 with TRBJ2-7; maybe TRBD1 (6 bases). Trimming stripped 6 bases from V and 0 bases from J, with 15 bases between. The CDR3 spans 15 residues. Germline V CDR1 and CDR2: MDHEN, SYDVKM. CDR3 nucleotides: TGTGCCAGCAGCAGGGGCCCCTTAAGCTCCTACGAGCAGTACTTC. It codes for CASSRGPLSSYEQYF.

This clonotype was observed at least ten times. The chain recombines TRBV6-5 with TRBJ2-1; TRBD1 might be the D (6 bases). CDR1 MNHEY and CDR2 SVGAGI come from the germline V gene. The CDR3 contains 16 residues. Trimming stripped 4 bases from V and 0 bases from J, with 13 bases between. CDR3 bases: TGTGCCAGCAGTTTCCGAGGGGGAACCTCCTACAATGAGCAGTTCTTC. Translation gives CASSFRGGTSYNEQFF.

With respect to this clonotype: The junction departs from germline at one end; a sequencing error may be responsible. V usage is TRBV2 and J usage is TRBJ1-2, with a weak D call TRBD1 (5 bases). This CDR3 has 13 amino acids. The germline V gene has CDR1 SNHLY and CDR2 FYNNEI. The CDR3 bases are TGTGCCAGCAGTGGGGGCTTTTCTTATGGCTACGCCTTC. Translating gives CASSGGFSYGYAF.

This clonotype has only one observation. A much larger clone differs by one base, so this may be a read error. As the CDR3 is not closed by the conserved phenylalanine or tryptophan, this likely results from a read error. V is TRBV27 and J is TRBJ2-7; D is uncertain. V lost 5 bases and J lost 0, with 14 bases in between. This CDR3 spans 15 amino acids. CDR1 MNHEY and CDR2 SMNVEV come from the germline V gene (reference sequence). The CDR3 loop reads CASSGTRVGSYEQYL. In DNA, the CDR3 is TGTGCCAGCAGTGGTACACGGGTAGGCTCCTACGAGCAGTACCTC.

About this clonotype itself: A much larger clone differs by one base, so this may be a read error. The chain combines TRBV3-1 with TRBJ1-4; unclear D gene. Looked up from germline, CDR1 is LGHDT and CDR2 is YNNKEL (reference sequence). The CDR3 is made up of 14 amino acids. As DNA, the CDR3 is TGTGCCAGCAGTCTCGGAGGAACTAATGAAAGACTGTTTTTT. Its translation: CASSLGGTNERLFF.

The CDR3 DNA reads as TGTGCCAGCAGCGTAGACAGGGAGGGGGAGACCCAGTACTTC. It is translated as CASSVDREGETQYF. The chain carries TRBV9 and TRBJ2-5; TRBD2 might be the D (7 bases). Germline values: CDR1 SGDLS, CDR2 YYNGEE. The V and J ends lost 0 bases and 5 bases respectively, with 11 bases between them. The CDR3 has 14 residues.

A note on this clonotype: A read error may explain this, as a much larger clone is one base away. The chain joins TRBV2 to TRBJ2-3; 13 nucleotides agree with TRBD2. With 9 bases clipped from V and 4 bases from J, the junction kept 7 bases outside the gene matches. Germline CDR1 and CDR2: SNHLY and FYNNEI. The CDR3 runs 15 residues. The CDR3 nucleotides are TGTGCCAGAAACGGGACTAGCGGGGACGCAGATACGCAGTATTTT. As protein: CARNGTSGDADTQYF.

This clonotype was counted at least ten times. The chain carries TRBV7-2 and TRBJ1-1; possible D gene TRBD1, 6 bases. This CDR3 is 15 amino acids long. Trimming cost V 7 bases and J 0 bases, with 15 bases left between them. The V gene's germline CDR1 is SGHTA and CDR2 FQGNSA. In nucleotides, the CDR3 is TGTGCCAGCACCCGGGGGGCAGGGGTGAACACTGAAGCTTTCTTT. Residues: CASTRGAGVNTEAFF.

This clonotype was seen repeatedly, ten times or more. This rearrangement joins TRBV5-5 to TRBJ1-4; D is perhaps TRBD1 (6 bases). The germline CDR1 and CDR2 sequences are SGHKS and YYEKEE (reference sequence). V was clipped by 4 bases and J by 6 bases, with 13 bases between them. The CDR3 has 14 amino acids. The CDR3 nucleotides are TGTGCCAGCAGCGCACGGGAGGGGGATGAAAAACTGTTTTTT. Translation gives CASSAREGDEKLFF.